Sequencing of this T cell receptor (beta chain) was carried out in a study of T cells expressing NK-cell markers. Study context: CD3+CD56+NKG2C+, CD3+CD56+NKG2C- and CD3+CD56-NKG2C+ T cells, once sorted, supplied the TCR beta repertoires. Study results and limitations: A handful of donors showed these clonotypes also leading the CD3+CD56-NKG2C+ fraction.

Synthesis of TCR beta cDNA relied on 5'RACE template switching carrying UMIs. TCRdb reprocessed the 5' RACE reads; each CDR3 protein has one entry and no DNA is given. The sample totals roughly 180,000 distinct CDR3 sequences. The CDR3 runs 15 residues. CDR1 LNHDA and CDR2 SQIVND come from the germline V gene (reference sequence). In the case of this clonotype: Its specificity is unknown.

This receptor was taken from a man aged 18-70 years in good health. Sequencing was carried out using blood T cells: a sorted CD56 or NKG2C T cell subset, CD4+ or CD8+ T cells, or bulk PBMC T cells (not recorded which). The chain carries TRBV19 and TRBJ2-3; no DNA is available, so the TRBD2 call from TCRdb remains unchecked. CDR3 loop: CASNPAPAGTDTQYF.